This T cell receptor beta chain was captured by sequencing in a study of beta chain features in type 1 diabetes. Investigators reverse transcribed all isolated RNA, so they sequenced expressed TCRB transcripts. Produced via immunoSEQ multiplex PCR; TCRdb's table is partial and in-frame only. Of 350,000 to 450,000 clones listed, more than 12% were seen once; the top ten hold about 0.019%. The V end lost 3 bases, the J end lost 2 bases, and 15 bases lay between the germline ends. Germline CDR1 is MNHEY and CDR2 is SMNVEV (reference sequence). CDR3 length equals 16 residues. Input material: naive CD4+ T cells from blood. The sequence came from a woman in her late teens or twenties in good health. The chain couples TRBV27 to TRBJ2-3, with a weak D call TRBD2 (6 bases). CDR3 residues: CASSLGRYPPTDTQYF. The CDR3 DNA follows: TGTGCCAGCAGTTTGGGGAGGTACCCCCCCACAGATACGCAGTATTTT.